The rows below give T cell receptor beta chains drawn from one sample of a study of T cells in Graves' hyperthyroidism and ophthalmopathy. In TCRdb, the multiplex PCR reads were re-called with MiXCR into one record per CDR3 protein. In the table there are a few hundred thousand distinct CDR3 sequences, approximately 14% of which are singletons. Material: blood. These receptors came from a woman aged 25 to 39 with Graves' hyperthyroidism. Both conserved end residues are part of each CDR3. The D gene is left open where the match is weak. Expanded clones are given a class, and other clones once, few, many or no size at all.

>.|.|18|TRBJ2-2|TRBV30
TGTGCCTCGACGGACTTTCCCTCAGATACATCTAACACCGGGGAGCTGTTTTTT
CASTDFPSDTSNTGELFF
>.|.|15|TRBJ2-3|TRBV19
TGTGCCAGTAGTATAGTAGGCGGCGCGGGAGATACGCAGTATTTT
CASSIVGGAGDTQYF
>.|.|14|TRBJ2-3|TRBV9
TGTGCCAGCAGCATCCGGACTAGCACAGATACGCAGTATTTT
CASSIRTSTDTQYF
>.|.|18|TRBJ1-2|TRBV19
TGTGCCAGTAGTATTTCCCCGGCAAGATCTCCTCAGACCTATGGCTACACCTTC
CASSISPARSPQTYGYTF
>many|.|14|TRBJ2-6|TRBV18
TGTGCCAGCTCACCACGATCGGGGGCCAACGTCCTGACTTTC
CASSPRSGANVLTF
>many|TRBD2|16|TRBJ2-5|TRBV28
TGTGCCAGCAGTTTATATAGACTAGCGGGAGTGGAGACCCAGTACTTC
CASSLYRLAGVETQYF
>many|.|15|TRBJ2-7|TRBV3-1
TGTGCCAGCAGCCAAGTCGGGGGAGGCCCCTACGAGCAGTACTTC
CASSQVGGGPYEQYF
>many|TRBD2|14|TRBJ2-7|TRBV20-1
TGCAGTGCCCTCCTAGCGGGAGACCCCTACGAGCAGTACTTC
CSALLAGDPYEQYF
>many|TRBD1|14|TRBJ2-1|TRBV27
TGTGCCAGCAGTGGACAGGGGAGGTCCAATGAGCAGTTCTTC
CASSGQGRSNEQFF
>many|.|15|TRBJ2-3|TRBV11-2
TGTGCCAGCAGCCTCGGTCTAGTCGGGACAGATACGCAGTATTTT
CASSLGLVGTDTQYF
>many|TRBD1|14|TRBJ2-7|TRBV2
TGTGCCAGCAGGGGGACAGCCCCCTCCTACGAGCAGTACTTC
CASRGTAPSYEQYF
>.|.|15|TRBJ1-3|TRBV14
TGTGCCAGCAGCCGACCCTTAGGTTCTGGAAACACCATATATTTT
CASSRPLGSGNTIYF
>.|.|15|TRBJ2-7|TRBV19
TGTGCCAGTAGTATGCGGGACGCGCAAACCTACGAGCGGTACTTC
CASSMRDAQTYERYF
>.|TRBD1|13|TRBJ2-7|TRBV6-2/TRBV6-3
TGTGCCAGCACTCGGACAACAGGGGACGAGCAGTACTTC
CASTRTTGDEQYF
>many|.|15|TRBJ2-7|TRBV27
TGTGCCAGCAGCACACAGGGTCCCTCTTTCTACGAGCAGTACTTC
CASSTQGPSFYEQYF
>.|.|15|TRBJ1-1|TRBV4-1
TGCGCCAGCAGCCCCAGGACGGGGACGATTACTGAAGCTTTCTTT
CASSPRTGTITEAFF
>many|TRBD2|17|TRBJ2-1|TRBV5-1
TGCGCCAGCAGCTTGGACGGACTAGCGGGAGCCGACAATGAGCAGTTCTTC
CASSLDGLAGADNEQFF
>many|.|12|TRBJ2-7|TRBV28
TGTGCCAGCAGCCGACTATATACGAGGCAGTACTTC
CASSRLYTRQYF
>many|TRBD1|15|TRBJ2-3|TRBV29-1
TGCAGCGTCCTGACAGGGAAGAGGGGCACAGATACGCAGTATTTT
CSVLTGKRGTDTQYF
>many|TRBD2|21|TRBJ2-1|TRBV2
TGTGCCAGCAGTGATCCAGGCCTTAGCGGGAGGCAGACTAACTCCTACAATGAGCAGTTCTTC
CASSDPGLSGRQTNSYNEQFF
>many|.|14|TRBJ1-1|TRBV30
TGTGCCTGGAATTCAGGGGAGGGTGGCACTGAAGCTTTCTTT
CAWNSGEGGTEAFF
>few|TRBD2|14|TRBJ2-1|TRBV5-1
TGCGCCAGCAGCTCGACTAGCGGGAGGAATGAGCAGTTCTTC
CASSSTSGRNEQFF
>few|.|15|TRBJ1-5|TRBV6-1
TGTGCCAGCGGCCTGGAGGCAGGGCTAAATCAGCCCCAGCATTTT
CASGLEAGLNQPQHF
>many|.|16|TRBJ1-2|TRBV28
TGTGCCAGCAGTCCTCCCGTCGGGGGGGCGGAATCGGGCTACACCTTC
CASSPPVGGAESGYTF
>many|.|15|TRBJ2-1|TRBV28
TGTGCCAGCAGTCCCCCCCCGCGGACCTACAATGAGCAGTTCTTC
CASSPPPRTYNEQFF
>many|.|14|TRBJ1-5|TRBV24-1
TGTGCCACCAGTGATGGACGGCACAATCAGCCCCAGCATTTT
CATSDGRHNQPQHF
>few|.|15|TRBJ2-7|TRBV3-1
TGTGCCAGCAGCCAACTATCCTACAGTTCCTACGAGCAGTACTTC
CASSQLSYSSYEQYF
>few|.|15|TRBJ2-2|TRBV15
TGTGCCACCAGCAGAGACAGGGGGAACACCGGGGAGCTGTTTTTT
CATSRDRGNTGELFF
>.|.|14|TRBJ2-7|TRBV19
TGTGCCAGTAGTGTCCGAGGGGTGGGATACGAGCAGTACTTC
CASSVRGVGYEQYF
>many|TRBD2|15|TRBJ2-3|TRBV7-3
TGTGCCAGCAGCTTACTAGCGGGTTGGTCAGATACGCAGTATTTT
CASSLLAGWSDTQYF